Listed below are T cell receptor beta chains from one sample, sequenced in a study of cytomegalovirus exposure and HLA in healthy donors. Data came from immunoSEQ multiplex PCR; TCRdb stores just in-frame clones and leaves some out. The table has around 90,000 clones, roughly 84% seen once. The sequenced sample was PBMCs. The origin of the receptors is a woman aged 18-35 years in good health and CMV-seropositive. The CDR3 runs from the conserved cysteine through the conserved F or W.

v_call	cdr3_aa
TRBV5-1	CASSLTTTENTEAFF
TRBV10-1	CASSGHRTDTQYF
TRBV10-3	CAISRDRLFQPQHF
TRBV28	CASSHPQGGEKLFF
TRBV10-3	CAISESAGDYGYTF
TRBV7-2	CASSLRGSGARTDTQYF
TRBV7-3	CASSLRSGGNYEQYF
TRBV9	CASSVATRGACFFEGSNQPQHF
TRBV15	CATSRDRLAGGTDTQYF
TRBV6-1	CASTKYPTSPDTQYF
TRBV19	CASSIGLYRESEQFF
TRBV4-2	CASSREGGGVNEQFF
TRBV5-1	CASSVQGTSYNSPLHF
TRBV4-1	CASSQDLGRRDRVLSGANVLTF
TRBV6-1	CASRGYRGTEAFF
TRBV5-1	CASSSRGGEQYF